The rows below give T cell receptor beta chains drawn from one sample of a study of T-cell reconstitution after alpha-beta-depleted transplantation in children. TCRdb re-analysed the PCR reads in MiXCR, keeping a single row per CDR3 protein. The sample carries 200,000 to 250,000 distinct CDR3 sequences, about 12% recorded once. The specimen comprised PBMCs from the stem cell graft donor, sampled from the stem cell graft. These receptors were obtained from a human donor who donated a stem cell graft to a child with acute lymphoblastic leukemia. CDR3s include the opening cysteine and the closing phenylalanine or tryptophan. Fields, in order: clone size, J gene, D gene, V gene, CDR3 protein, CDR3 DNA. A D gene is named only where the DNA matches it firmly. A clone size is listed for some rows: how often the clone was seen (once, few, many), or a class if it is expanded.

>many|TRBJ1-5|.|TRBV7-2
CASSAHRGNQPQHF
TGTGCCAGCAGCGCACATCGGGGGAATCAGCCCCAGCATTTT
>many|TRBJ1-6|.|TRBV7-2
CASTTGHFSPLHF
TGTGCCAGCACCACAGGGCACTTTTCACCCCTCCACTTT
>.|TRBJ2-6|TRBD1|TRBV5-4
CASSGRDSRSSGANVLTF
TGTGCCAGCAGCGGACGGGACAGCCGGTCCTCTGGGGCCAACGTCCTGACTTTC
>many|TRBJ2-7|.|TRBV5-5
CASRDPYSTSRQYF
TGTGCCAGCAGAGACCCTTACAGTACGAGCCGGCAGTACTTC
>many|TRBJ2-5|.|TRBV6-5
CASSYSNGGQETQYF
TGTGCCAGCAGTTACTCGAACGGGGGCCAAGAGACCCAGTACTTC
>many|TRBJ1-3|.|TRBV6-2/TRBV6-3
CASTTSYRTDVGNTIYF
TGTGCCAGCACCACTTCATACCGGACTGACGTCGGAAACACCATATATTTT
>many|TRBJ2-2|.|TRBV20-1
CSAQGGGASGELFF
TGCAGTGCTCAGGGGGGGGGCGCATCCGGGGAGCTGTTTTTT
>many|TRBJ2-3|.|TRBV6-5
CASSYSSDTQYF
TGTGCCAGCAGTTACTCGAGTGATACGCAGTATTTT
>.|TRBJ2-2|TRBD2|TRBV20-1
CSARDLSGRGGTGELFF
TGCAGTGCTAGAGATCTGTCCGGGAGGGGGGGGACCGGGGAGCTGTTTTTT
>many|TRBJ2-7|.|TRBV7-9
CASSLSRDSHEQYF
TGTGCCAGCAGCTTATCCAGGGACTCGCACGAGCAGTACTTC
>few|TRBJ2-6|.|TRBV6-5
CASTSIYSGANGLTF
TGTGCCAGCACTTCTATCTACTCTGGGGCCAACGGCCTGACTTTC
>many|TRBJ2-5|TRBD2|TRBV25-1
CASSEASGGPQETQYF
TGTGCCAGCAGTGAGGCTAGCGGGGGGCCCCAAGAGACCCAGTACTTC
>.|TRBJ2-3|TRBD2|TRBV4-3
CASSQEVAGGADTQYF
TGCGCCAGCAGCCAAGAGGTAGCGGGAGGCGCAGATACGCAGTATTTT
>few|TRBJ2-1|.|TRBV19
CASSIGLDSYNEQFF
TGTGCCAGTAGTATAGGACTGGACTCCTACAATGAGCAGTTCTTC
>once|TRBJ2-7|.|TRBV24-1
CATSDLNTGEQYF
TGTGCCACCAGTGATTTAAACACGGGGGAGCAGTACTTC